These 14 T cell receptor beta chains originate from one sample sequenced in a study of blood T cell repertoires in COVID-19. The repertoire was sequenced with immunoSEQ multiplex PCR; TCRdb's copy has only in-frame clones and lacks some. The sample has about 250,000 clones, around 90% seen once. Sequencing was carried out using PBMCs or T cells enriched from blood (not recorded which). The receptors shown here come from a woman in her twenties or thirties with acute COVID-19.

This clone was seen once. The chain recombines TRBV3-1 (or the pseudogene TRBV3-2) with TRBJ1-2; 8 positions agree with TRBD1. After removal of 1 base from V and 8 bases from J, the junction contained 9 bases not matched to a gene. Germline values: CDR1 LGHDT, CDR2 YNNKEL (reference sequence). CDR3 length equals 15 residues. CDR3 sequence reads: CASSQGPGGGGGYTF. CDR3 nucleotides: TGTGCCAGCAGCCAAGGGCCAGGGGGCGGGGGAGGCTACACCTTC.

This clone has just one count. The same CDR3 can be traced to other DNA sequences in this sample. The chain carries TRBV15 and TRBJ1-6, with TRBD1 as a possible D gene (6 bases). With 0 bases removed from V and 6 bases from J, the gap between germline ends came to 9 bases. The germline CDR1 and CDR2 sequences are LNHNV and YYDKDF (reference sequence). This CDR3 is built from 15 residues. The CDR3 sequence: CATSRDRGSNSPLHF. The CDR3 DNA reads as TGTGCCACCAGCAGAGACAGGGGCAGTAATTCACCCCTCCACTTT.

The chain links TRBV20-1 to TRBJ1-2; weak D call: TRBD1 (5 bases). The CDR3 runs to 11 residues. Looked up from germline, CDR1 is DFQATT and CDR2 is SNEGSKA (reference sequence). V was clipped by 7 bases and J by 6 bases, with 12 bases between them. In nucleotides, the CDR3 is TGCAGTGTAACCGCAGGGAATGGCTACACCTTC. Protein product: CSVTAGNGYTF.

This chain connects TRBV5-1 to TRBJ2-1; 8 bases line up with TRBD2. The CDR3 has 14 amino acids. Per the germline V gene, CDR1 is SGHRS and CDR2 is YFSETQ. With V trimmed by 6 bases and J by 9 bases, 11 bases remained unmatched. The CDR3 here is CASTVFSGNGEQFF. CDR3 sequence (DNA): TGCGCCAGCACGGTTTTTAGCGGGAATGGTGAGCAGTTCTTC.

The rearrangement joins TRBV15 to TRBJ2-3; D ambiguous. The ends were cut back, 1 base at V and 6 bases at J, with 11 bases in the middle. The germline V gene encodes CDR1 LNHNV and CDR2 YYDKDF (reference sequence). The CDR3 covers 14 residues. CDR3 amino acids: CATSRGQSWDTQYF. CDR3 sequence (DNA): TGTGCCACCAGCAGAGGTCAGTCTTGGGATACGCAGTATTTT.

The gene calls are TRBV2 and TRBJ2-3; 7 bases are a match to TRBD2. V was clipped by 2 bases and J by 4 bases; unmatched bases: 6. The CDR3 runs to 15 residues. Germline lookup yields CDR1 SNHLY and CDR2 FYNNEI. The CDR3: CASSEFGLAADTQYF. CDR3 coding DNA: TGTGCCAGCAGTGAATTCGGCCTAGCGGCAGATACGCAGTATTTT.

This chain links TRBV25-1 with TRBJ1-2; 8 nucleotides match TRBD1. The V and J ends lost 5 bases and 8 bases, in that order; junction bases with no gene match: 13. The CDR3 has 15 amino acids. Germline values: CDR1 MGHDK, CDR2 SYGVNS. CDR3 sequence reads: CASSKWGRTGNGYTF. The CDR3 coding sequence is TGTGCCAGCAGTAAATGGGGGAGGACAGGGAACGGCTACACCTTC.

The CDR3 DNA reads TGTGCCAGTAGTATAGACCAGATTAACGCGGGAGTCGACAATGAGCAGTTCTTC. Its translation: CASSIDQINAGVDNEQFF. The chain uses TRBV19 and TRBJ2-1; 7 bases are shared with TRBD2. The CDR3 length is 18 residues. Germline CDR1 LNHDA, CDR2 SQIVND (reference sequence). The V gene end was trimmed by 0 bases and the J gene end by 5 bases; junction bases not matched to a gene: 13.

The chain employs TRBV5-5 and TRBJ1-3, with D perhaps TRBD1 (6 bases). This CDR3 region has 15 residues. Germline V CDR1 and CDR2: SGHKS, YYEKEE (reference sequence). V lost 4 bases, J lost 0 bases, and 11 bases lay in between. Here the CDR3 reads CASSDGQHSGNTIYF. The CDR3 coding sequence is TGTGCCAGCAGCGACGGACAGCACTCTGGAAACACCATATATTTT. The whole variable domain, remainder taken from reference TRBV5-5 and TRBJ1-3, is DAGVTQSPTHLIKTRGQQVTLRCSPISGHKSVSWYQQVLGQGPQFIFQYYEKEERGRGNFPDRFSARQFPNYSSELNVNALLLGDSALYLCASSDGQHSGNTIYFGEGSWLTVV.

This sequence joins TRBV7-6 and TRBJ2-6, with 12 bases matching TRBD2. V trimming: 3 bases; J trimming: 1 base; junction bases outside the gene matches: 1. CDR1 is SGHVS, CDR2 FNYEAQ, per germline. There are 17 residues in the CDR3. In nucleotides, the CDR3 is TGTGCCAGCAGCTTGACTAGCGGGGGATCTGGGGCCAACGTCCTGACTTTC. This encodes CASSLTSGGSGANVLTF.

V and J are TRBV6-4 and TRBJ1-5, with 7 bases that match TRBD1. This CDR3 spans 15 amino acids. The ends lost 8 bases at V and 5 bases at J; junction bases unmatched: 12. From germline, CDR1 is MRHNA and CDR2 SNTAGT. Written as DNA, the CDR3 is TGTGCCAGCTCCCGGTTGGGGACAGCATATCAGCCCCAGCATTTT. It codes for CASSRLGTAYQPQHF.

This chain connects TRBV5-4 to TRBJ2-2, with TRBD1 matching over 7 bases. CDR1 and CDR2 (germline): SGHNT, YYREEE (reference sequence). V was clipped by 1 base and J by 2 bases; unmatched bases: 5. The CDR3 has 16 residues. CDR3 region: CASSLRRTGNTGELFF. DNA for the CDR3: TGTGCCAGCAGCTTGAGACGGACAGGAAACACCGGGGAGCTGTTTTTT.

The chain has TRBV3-1 (or the pseudogene TRBV3-2) and TRBJ2-7; TRBD1 agrees at 8 bases. V lost 3 bases, J lost 2 bases, and 9 bases stayed unmatched. The CDR3 spans 16 residues. CDR1 and CDR2 from the germline V gene are LGHDT and YNNKEL (reference sequence). The CDR3 protein is CASSQGTGTGAYEQYF. For the CDR3, the DNA is TGTGCCAGCAGCCAGGGTACCGGGACAGGAGCCTACGAGCAGTACTTC.

This clone was counted at least ten times. CDR3 residues: CASSHLDSGAHEQYF. The DNA for the CDR3 is TGCGCCAGCAGTCACCTGGACAGTGGAGCCCACGAGCAGTACTTC. The chain links TRBV23-1 to TRBJ2-7, with a tentative D call TRBD1 (6 bases). TRBV23-1 is treated as an ORF (open reading frame) with a function not yet certain. V lost 3 bases and J 5 bases, leaving 17 bases between the germline ends. CDR3 length: 15 residues.